What follows is one T cell receptor beta chain and its context. Its antigen target is currently unknown. No base quality values were provided; no much bigger clone lies one nucleotide off. This entry comes from a study of technical replicates of blood from a handful of donors (TCRdb year 2017). CDR1 and CDR2 (KGHSH, LQKENI) derive from the germline V gene. Deletion took 8 bases off V and 0 bases off J, with a span of 8 bases between the germline ends. The CDR3 numbers 12 residues from cysteine through phenylalanine. This entry keeps only the CDR3 DNA: 36 bases, framed from base 1. Libraries came from the immunoSEQ multiplex PCR assay. TCRdb mirrors the immuneACCESS table, restricted to in-frame sequences. Some clones are absent from its copies; in checked studies, under half trace to an unresolved V gene, and the reason for the others is unknown. Here the sample has around 100,000 clones; 85% to 95% occur a single time. The ten most abundant clones make up about 0.3% of the sample.

The sequence links TRBV18 to TRBJ2-7; the D segment could be TRBD1, given 5 matching bases. The sequenced sample was T cells isolated from PBMCs. The receptor was isolated from a human donor in good health. This receptor has the CDR3 CASKGDSYEQYF. The DNA sequence is as follows: TGTGCCAGCAAAGGGGACTCCTACGAGCAGTACTTC.